This TCR beta chain was captured by sequencing in a study of T cell responses to AZD1222 COVID-19 vaccine. Study-wide results and caveats: Spike-specific TCR breadth and depth rose after two AZD1222 doses.

A note on this clone: No antigen is known for it.

The CDR3 is 14 amino acids. V was clipped by 1 base and J by 10 bases; unmatched bases: 3. Germline-derived CDR1 and CDR2 are SEHNR and FQNEAQ (reference sequence). The assay was immunoSEQ multiplex PCR, and TCRdb's table has in-frame clones only and misses some. Seen here are 100,000 to 150,000 clones, roughly 91% observed once, and the top ten hold less than 1.3%. The specimen comprised peripheral blood, sampled 28 days after the second AZD1222 dose. The source is an adult who received the AZD1222 COVID-19 vaccine. This sequence joins TRBV7-9 and TRBJ1-6, with 8 bases fitting TRBD1. CDR3 region: CASSLVTGESPLHF. The CDR3 DNA sequence: TGTGCCAGCAGCTTAGTGACAGGGGAGTCACCCCTCCACTTT.